This T cell receptor (beta chain) derives from a study of CD8 T cells in ankylosing spondylitis. Study results and limitations: Characteristic, it appeared, of ankylosing spondylitis blood was a TCR beta motif of about eight highly homologous variants.

Germline lookup yields CDR1 SQVTM and CDR2 ANQGSEA. This CDR3 comprises 11 residues. Trimming removed 8 bases at V and 4 bases at J, with 11 bases between. This clonotype was detected only a few times. Antigen unknown. MiXCR, applied by TCRdb to the 5' RACE reads, yields one record per CDR3 protein. The sample shows 350,000 to 550,000 distinct CDR3 sequences, 25% to 30% of them seen only once. The chain combines TRBV29-1 with TRBJ2-5; D may match TRBD1 or TRBD2 (5 bases each). The TCR comes from a male donor with ankylosing spondylitis. The sample taken for sequencing was blood, either unsorted or a sorted T cell fraction (not recorded which). CDR3 loop: CSTGTIETQYF. The CDR3 region has the DNA TGCAGCACCGGGACGATAGAGACCCAGTACTTC.